What follows are 27 T cell receptor beta chains derived from one specimen sequenced in a study of T cells in Graves' hyperthyroidism and ophthalmopathy. Amplified TCR beta CDR3 regions derived from RNA transcripts. The HTBI primer set was used in a first-round RT-PCR of the TCR CDR3. TCRdb recomputed calls from the multiplex PCR reads with MiXCR, one row per CDR3 protein. Found here are roughly 600,000 distinct CDR3 sequences, roughly 15% of them singletons; the top ten hold under 15%. Sequencing was done on a sample of blood. The source of these receptors is a woman aged 50 to 60 with Graves' ophthalmopathy.

This clonotype was observed a few times. This chain uses TRBV7-2 with TRBJ1-5, with a possible D match to TRBD1 (5 bases). This CDR3 contains 15 residues. Germline V gives CDR1 SGHTA, CDR2 FQGNSA. V was cut by 1 base and J by 0 bases, with 7 bases left in between. The CDR3 coding sequence is TGTGCCAGCAGCTTAGATGGGGCTAGCAATCAGCCCCAGCATTTT. Translated: CASSLDGASNQPQHF. Combining the CDR3 with reference TRBV7-2 and TRBJ1-5 gives the whole variable domain GAGVSQSPSNKVTEKGKDVELRCDPISGHTALYWYRQSLGQGLEFLIYFQGNSAPDKSGLPSDRFSAERTGGSVSTLTIQRTQQEDSAVYLCASSLDGASNQPQHFGDGTRLSIL.

This rearrangement joins TRBV7-2 to TRBJ2-7; 7 bases align to TRBD2. The V gene end was trimmed by 5 bases and the J gene end by 7 bases; junction bases not matched to a gene: 14. The germline V gene has CDR1 SGHTA and CDR2 FQGNSA. This CDR3 region has 15 residues. CDR3 protein: CASSPVETGGLEQYF. In DNA, the CDR3 is TGTGCCAGCAGCCCAGTCGAAACGGGAGGCCTTGAGCAGTACTTC.

This clonotype has more than one count but fewer than ten. This chain links TRBV13 with TRBJ1-5; D gene ambiguous. V was shortened by 8 bases and J by 6 bases, with 11 bases between the two germline ends. The CDR3 runs 12 residues. Germline V CDR1 and CDR2: PRHDT, FYEKMQ (reference sequence). CDR3 sequence reads: CASSEGAQPQHF. CDR3 nucleotide sequence: TGTGCCAGCTCCGAGGGTGCTCAGCCCCAGCATTTT. The variable domain in full, with the rest retrieved from reference TRBV13 and TRBJ1-5, is AAGVIQSPRHLIKEKRETATLKCYPIPRHDTVYWYQQGPGQDPQFLISFYEKMQSDKGSIPDRFSAQQFSDYHSELNMSSLELGDSALYFCASSEGAQPQHFGDGTRLSIL.

This clonotype showed up many times. The CDR3 is CASIGTGRAGYGYTF. Written as DNA, the CDR3 is TGTGCCAGCATCGGGACAGGTCGGGCAGGCTATGGCTACACCTTC. The V call is TRBV6-2 or TRBV6-3, the J call TRBJ1-2; TRBD1 matches at 8 bases. The CDR3 runs 15 residues. V trimming: 7 bases; J trimming: 4 bases; junction bases outside the gene matches: 11. Germline CDR1 MNHEY, CDR2 SVGEGT.

As for this clonotype: A much larger clone differs by one base, so this may be a read error. The CDR3 here is CASSLYDGQGLGQPQHF. The CDR3 coding sequence is TGTGCCAGCAGTTTATACGATGGACAGGGGTTAGGTCAGCCCCAGCATTTT. V and J are TRBV28 and TRBJ1-5; 9 bases are a match to TRBD1. The CDR3 runs 17 residues. The V gene's germline CDR1 is MDHEN and CDR2 SYDVKM. V was pared by 1 base and J by 6 bases, with 10 bases of the junction left unmatched.

This clonotype was counted only a few times. J is TRBJ1-2 and V is TRBV5-6; D is undetermined. From germline, CDR1 is SGHDT and CDR2 YYEEEE. V lost 0 bases to trimming and J lost 1 base, with 10 bases between them. This CDR3 spans 15 amino acids. The CDR3 sequence is CASSLVGRINYGYTF. The DNA of the CDR3 is TGTGCCAGCAGCTTGGTAGGACGAATTAACTATGGCTACACCTTC.

V gene TRBV4-1 combines with J gene TRBJ1-6; 8 nucleotides align to TRBD1. Germline CDR1 reads MGHRA; CDR2 reads YSYEKL. The V gene end was trimmed by 1 base and the J gene end by 0 bases; junction bases not matched to a gene: 5. The CDR3 is 18 residues long. This CDR3 is CASSQGDRRSSYNSPLHF. Written as DNA, the CDR3 is TGCGCCAGCAGCCAAGGGGACAGGAGAAGCTCCTATAATTCACCCCTCCACTTT.

This rearrangement joins TRBV20-1 to TRBJ2-5; maybe TRBD2 (6 bases). The CDR3 consists of 19 residues. CDR1 is DFQATT and CDR2 is SNEGSKA in the germline V gene (reference sequence). With 3 bases removed from V and 1 base from J, the gap between germline ends came to 27 bases. The CDR3, as DNA: TGCAGTGCTAGGGATGTCGAACGGGAGCTGAGCCAGGGCCAAGAGACCCAGTACTTC. This translates into CSARDVERELSQGQETQYF.

This clonotype has a count of ten or more. This chain links TRBV7-3 with TRBJ2-7; 11 bases are shared with TRBD2. The trim removed 4 bases at V and 5 bases at J, leaving 4 bases unmatched. The CDR3 extends over 14 amino acids. Germline V CDR1 and CDR2: SGHTA, FQGTGA. DNA of the CDR3: TGTGCCAGCAGCTATAGCGGGAGGGCCGACGAGCAGTACTTC. It encodes CASSYSGRADEQYF.

This clonotype was observed many times. This rearrangement joins TRBV28 to TRBJ2-7; 7 bases match TRBD1. CDR1 MDHEN and CDR2 SYDVKM come from the germline V gene. The CDR3 has 14 amino acids. With 6 bases clipped from V and 1 base from J, the junction kept 6 bases outside the gene matches. The CDR3 loop is CASRPPGQSYEQYF. CDR3 sequence (DNA): TGTGCCAGCAGACCACCGGGACAGTCCTACGAGCAGTACTTC. The full variable domain, completed using reference TRBV28 and TRBJ2-7, is DVKVTQSSRYLVKRTGEKVFLECVQDMDHENMFWYRQDPGLGLRLIYFSYDVKMKEKGDIPEGYSVSREKKERFSLILESASTNQTSMYLCASRPPGQSYEQYFGPGTRLTVT.

This chain connects TRBV15 to TRBJ2-2; 8 positions agree with TRBD2. Trimming cost V 2 bases and J 7 bases; bases outside gene matches: 24. CDR1 LNHNV and CDR2 YYDKDF come from the germline V gene (reference sequence). The CDR3 contains 21 residues. The DNA of the CDR3 is TGTGCCACCAGCAGAACTCCGGACCAGCTCCTAGCGGGTGGTCTTATCGGGGAGCTGTTTTTT. Encoded protein: CATSRTPDQLLAGGLIGELFF.

This clonotype was seen repeatedly, ten times or more. This chain links TRBV7-9 with TRBJ2-5, with D possibly TRBD2 on 6 matching bases. The CDR3 totals 14 residues. Germline V gene data show CDR1 as SEHNR and CDR2 as FQNEAQ (reference sequence). V was trimmed by 2 bases and J by 4 bases, leaving 11 bases between them. The CDR3 region is CASSLPAGIETQYF. CDR3 DNA sequence: TGTGCCAGCAGCTTACCAGCGGGCATAGAGACCCAGTACTTC.

This clonotype was observed many times. DNA of the CDR3: TGTGCCAGCATGGAGAGACAGGGCCCCGAGACCCAGTACTTC. Amino acids: CASMERQGPETQYF. The genes are TRBV12-3 or TRBV12-4 and TRBJ2-5, with 7 positions matching TRBD1. CDR3 length: 14 amino acids. V lost 7 bases to trimming and J lost 5 bases; unmatched junction nucleotides: 10.

This clonotype was seen more than once but under ten times. The J gene is TRBJ1-1, the V gene TRBV7-3; perhaps TRBD1 as D (6 bases). Germline CDR1 SGHTA, CDR2 FQGTGA. Trimming stripped 1 base from V and 3 bases from J, with 9 bases between. The CDR3 covers 14 residues. The CDR3 DNA is TGTGCCAGCAGCTTAAACAGGGTTGACACTGAAGCTTTCTTT. Amino acids: CASSLNRVDTEAFF.

This clonotype came up many times. The chain uses TRBV5-1 and TRBJ2-2, with 9 bases that match TRBD2. V lost 0 bases to trimming and J lost 6 bases; unmatched junction nucleotides: 24. CDR1 and CDR2 from the germline V gene are SGHRS and YFSETQ. The CDR3 consists of 22 residues. CDR3 coding DNA: TGCGCCAGCAGCTTGGCGGGACTAGCTCGGATGGTTGGGCAATACTTCGCCGGGGAGCTGTTTTTT. Translating it yields CASSLAGLARMVGQYFAGELFF.

This clonotype was found many times. The J gene is TRBJ2-5, the V gene TRBV9, with TRBD2 as a possible D gene (7 bases). Trimming took 3 bases from V and 4 from J, leaving 19 bases between them. The CDR3 runs to 16 residues. In germline, CDR1 is SGDLS, CDR2 YYNGEE. CDR3 nucleotides: TGTGCCAGCAGCGGTCGAGGGAGGGGACAACTAGAGACCCAGTACTTC. Residues: CASSGRGRGQLETQYF.

This clonotype showed up many times. This chain connects TRBV11-1 to TRBJ2-2, with D possibly TRBD2 on 6 matching bases. Germline assignment: CDR1 SGHAT and CDR2 FQDESV (reference sequence). Trimming pared 5 bases from V and 0 bases from J, leaving 19 bases between. The CDR3 is made up of 18 amino acids. The chain's CDR3 is CASSHSRRGGTNTGELFF. The CDR3 DNA is TGTGCCAGCAGCCATTCGAGGAGAGGCGGGACGAACACCGGGGAGCTGTTTTTT.

The J gene is TRBJ2-1, the V gene TRBV6-1; 10 nucleotides line up with TRBD2. Germline CDR1 MNHNS, CDR2 SASEGT. This CDR3 spans 15 amino acids. J was trimmed by 9 bases and V by 5 bases; bases with no gene match: 10. The CDR3, as DNA: TGTGCCAGCAGTAGGAGCGGGGGGGCGGGGAGTGAGCAGTTCTTC. It yields the protein CASSRSGGAGSEQFF.

This clonotype was counted ten times or more. This chain uses TRBV28 with TRBJ2-1, with a tentative D call TRBD1 (6 bases). The V end lost 7 bases, the J end lost 9 bases, and 13 bases lay between the germline ends. Germline V gene sequence: CDR1 MDHEN, CDR2 SYDVKM. The CDR3 length is 12 residues. The CDR3 spells CASIAGDGEQFF. The CDR3 bases are TGTGCCAGCATCGCAGGGGACGGTGAGCAGTTCTTC.

The table lists this clonotype with many counts. J is TRBJ1-2 and V is TRBV6-1; weak D call: TRBD1 (5 bases). The CDR3 is 14 residues long. Trimming cost V 5 bases and J 8 bases, with 18 bases left between them. Germline CDR1 is MNHNS and CDR2 is SASEGT. CDR3 residues: CASSSRGAIEGYTF. The CDR3 DNA reads TGTGCCAGCAGTTCCCGCGGGGCCATAGAGGGCTACACCTTC.

This clonotype was seen at least ten times. V gene TRBV28 combines with J gene TRBJ2-1, with D tentatively TRBD2 (7 bases). CDR3 length: 16 residues. V was cut by 6 bases and J by 2 bases, with 17 bases left in between. The germline CDR1 and CDR2 sequences are MDHEN and SYDVKM. CDR3 nucleotide sequence: TGTGCCAGCAGCCTAGGGGGGGCGGGGACCTACAATGAGCAGTTCTTC. Translating it yields CASSLGGAGTYNEQFF.

This clonotype has at least ten counts. The CDR3 spells CASSPRFRGRQETQYF. The CDR3 region has the DNA TGTGCCAGCTCACCAAGGTTCCGGGGGCGGCAAGAGACCCAGTACTTC. The chain couples TRBV18 to TRBJ2-5; D is tentatively TRBD1 or TRBD2 (6 bases each). In germline, CDR1 is KGHSH, CDR2 LQKENI. Trimming took 2 bases from V and 2 from J, leaving 15 bases between them. The CDR3 has 16 residues.

This clonotype was recorded at least ten times. This chain joins TRBV7-2 and TRBJ2-1; 12 bases map to TRBD2. CDR1 and CDR2 from the germline V gene are SGHTA and FQGNSA. The CDR3 runs 15 residues. With 7 bases clipped from V and 8 bases from J, the junction kept 9 bases outside the gene matches. The CDR3 DNA is TGTGCCAGCATCCGGACTAGCGGGATTCCCGATGAGCAGTTCTTC. It is translated as CASIRTSGIPDEQFF.

Regarding this clonotype: This may come from a read error, since a much larger clone is one base off. The chain employs TRBV28 and TRBJ2-3; 11 positions match TRBD2. With 3 bases clipped from V and 8 bases from J, the junction kept 13 bases outside the gene matches. Germline lookup yields CDR1 MDHEN and CDR2 SYDVKM. The CDR3 is 17 amino acids. CDR3 in amino acids: CASSLFVAGGTPGTQYF. CDR3 in DNA: TGTGCCAGCAGTTTGTTTGTAGCGGGAGGGACCCCAGGTACGCAGTATTTT.

This clonotype was seen a few times. The chain joins TRBV29-1 to TRBJ1-1; 7 bases match TRBD1. Losses at the gene ends were 6 bases for V and 0 bases for J; bases not matched to a gene: 4. The length of the CDR3 is 13 residues. Germline loops: CDR1 SQVTM, CDR2 ANQGSEA. CDR3: CSVDRALNTEAFF. In DNA, the CDR3 is TGCAGCGTCGACAGGGCCCTGAACACTGAAGCTTTCTTT. Combining the CDR3 with reference TRBV29-1 and TRBJ1-1 gives the whole variable domain SAVISQKPSRDICQRGTSLTIQCQVDSQVTMMFWYRQQPGQSLTLIATANQGSEATYESGFVIDKFPISRPNLTFSTLTVSNMSPEDSSIYLCSVDRALNTEAFFGQGTRLTVV.

This clonotype was seen repeatedly, ten times or more. The rearrangement joins TRBV28 to TRBJ2-7; 7 bases fit TRBD2. V was clipped by 3 bases and J by 0 bases; unmatched bases: 2. The germline CDR1 and CDR2 sequences are MDHEN and SYDVKM. The CDR3 runs to 14 residues. This CDR3 is CASSFRDYSYEQYF. In nucleotides, the CDR3 is TGTGCCAGCAGTTTTCGGGACTACTCCTACGAGCAGTACTTC.

V is TRBV7-9 and J is TRBJ2-7; TRBD1 or TRBD2 may be the D gene (5 bases each). The CDR3 contains 17 residues. Germline V gives CDR1 SEHNR, CDR2 FQNEAQ (reference sequence). Trimming pared 2 bases from V and 0 bases from J, leaving 17 bases between. CDR3 DNA: TGTGCCAGCAGCTTACGTCCTCGGGGCTATCTCTCCTACGAGCAGTACTTC. This sequence encodes CASSLRPRGYLSYEQYF.